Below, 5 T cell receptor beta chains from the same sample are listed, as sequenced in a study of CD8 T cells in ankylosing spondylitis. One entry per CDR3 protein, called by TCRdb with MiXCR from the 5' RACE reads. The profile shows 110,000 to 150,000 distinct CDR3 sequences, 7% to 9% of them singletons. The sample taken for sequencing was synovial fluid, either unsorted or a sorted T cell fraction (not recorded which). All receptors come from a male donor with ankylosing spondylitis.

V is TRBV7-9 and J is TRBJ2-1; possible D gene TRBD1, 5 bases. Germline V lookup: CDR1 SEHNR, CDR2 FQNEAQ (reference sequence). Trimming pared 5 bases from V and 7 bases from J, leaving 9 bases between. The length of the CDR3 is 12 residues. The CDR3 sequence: CASSRQMNEQFF. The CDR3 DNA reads TGTGCCAGCAGCCGACAGATGAATGAGCAGTTCTTC.

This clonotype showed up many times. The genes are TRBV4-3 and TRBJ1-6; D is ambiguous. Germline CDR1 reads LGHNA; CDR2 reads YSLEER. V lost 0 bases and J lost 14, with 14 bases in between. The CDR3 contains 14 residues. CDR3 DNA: TGCGCCAGCAGCCAAGAAATCCCGGGGAGGGCCCTCCACTTT. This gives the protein CASSQEIPGRALHF.

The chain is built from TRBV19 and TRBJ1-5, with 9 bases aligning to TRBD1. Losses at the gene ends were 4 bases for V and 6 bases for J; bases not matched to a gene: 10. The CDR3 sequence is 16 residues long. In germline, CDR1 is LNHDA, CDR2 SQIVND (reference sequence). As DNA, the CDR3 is TGTGCCAGTAGTACCCGAGGGACAGGGTTAAGTCAGCCCCAGCATTTT. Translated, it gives CASSTRGTGLSQPQHF.

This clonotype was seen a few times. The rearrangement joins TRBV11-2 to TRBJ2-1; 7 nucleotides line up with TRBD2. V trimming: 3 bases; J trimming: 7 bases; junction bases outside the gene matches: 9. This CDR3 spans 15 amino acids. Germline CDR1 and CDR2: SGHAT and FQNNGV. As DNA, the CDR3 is TGTGCCAGCAGCTTTGTAGCGGGCGTCGTGAATGAGCAGTTCTTC. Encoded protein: CASSFVAGVVNEQFF.

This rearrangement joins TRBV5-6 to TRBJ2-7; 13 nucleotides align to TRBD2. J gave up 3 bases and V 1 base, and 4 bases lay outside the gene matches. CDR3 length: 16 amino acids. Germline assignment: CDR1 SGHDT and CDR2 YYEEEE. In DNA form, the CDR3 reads TGTGCCAGCAGCTTGTCGACTAGCGGGGGGTACTACGAGCAGTACTTC. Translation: CASSLSTSGGYYEQYF.